Below, one TCR beta chain is given with its context. What it recognizes is unknown. V was cut by 5 bases and J by 6 bases, with 10 bases left in between. Germline values: CDR1 SGHVS, CDR2 FQNEAQ. The CDR3 has 12 amino acids. The data were taken from a study of T cells after yellow fever vaccination. Generation of TCR cDNA used 5'RACE template switching (which added a universal primer site and UMIs). TCRdb itself ran the 5' RACE reads through MiXCR, one entry per CDR3 protein. The table lists about 360,000 distinct CDR3 sequences, approximately 6% of them singletons. General study points: Subsequent to the booster, the majority of primary-vaccination clones reappeared (about 97% CD4, about 90% CD8). Peak timing came faster in the weaker secondary response, day 5 versus 15. Only a minor proportion of clonotypes was detected across both CD4 and CD8 compartments.

The chain employs TRBV7-8 and TRBJ1-2; D not certain. Here the sequenced sample was PBMCs, taken 5 days after the yellow fever booster vaccination. This TCR was sampled from a man aged 25-45 years who received the YFV17D yellow fever vaccine. This chain's CDR3 is CASSPGVDGYTF. DNA of the CDR3: TGTGCCAGCAGCCCCGGTGTTGATGGCTACACCTTC.